This is a list of T cell receptor beta chains from one sample in a study of T cell changes during pregnancy in multiple sclerosis. Generated by immunoSEQ multiplex PCR, the TCRdb table keeps only in-frame clones and is missing some. The sample comprises more than 90,000 clones, about 90% of which are singletons, and over 2.5% rests with the top ten. This specimen was peripheral blood, taken in the second trimester of pregnancy. All receptors derive from a female donor with multiple sclerosis, enrolled in a pregnancy study. Both conserved end residues are part of each CDR3. D genes are given only for firm matches. Only some rows state a clone size, as once, few, many or a class for expanded clones.

d_gene | abundance | j_gene | v_gene | CDR3nt | CDR3aa
TRBD1 | . | TRBJ1-1 | TRBV15 | TGTGCCACCAGCGGGGACAGGTCAGCTTTCTTT | CATSGDRSAFF
TRBD2 | few | TRBJ2-3 | TRBV7-2 | TGTGCCAGCAGCGCCTGGACTAGCGGGATGGGCGATACGCAGTATTTT | CASSAWTSGMGDTQYF
TRBD2 | . | TRBJ2-1 | TRBV5-1 | TGCGCCAGCAGCTTGGTACTAGCGGGAGAATCGCAGTTCTTC | CASSLVLAGESQFF
. | once | TRBJ2-2 | TRBV9 | TGTGCCAGCAGCGTAGTAGCGGCTAACACCGGGGAGCTGTTTTTT | CASSVVAANTGELFF
. | . | TRBJ1-4 | TRBV29-1 | TGCAGCGTTGATGGGCCAGGGACTAATGAAAAACTGTTTTTT | CSVDGPGTNEKLFF
TRBD1 | . | TRBJ2-1 | TRBV4-2 | TGTGCCAGCAGCGTGGACAGGGGGCTTGGTGAGCAGTTCTTC | CASSVDRGLGEQFF
. | . | TRBJ2-7 | TRBV7-9 | TGTGCCAGCAGCAGGGACACCGCCTACGAGCAGTACTTC | CASSRDTAYEQYF
. | . | TRBJ1-5 | TRBV27 | TGTGCCAGCAGTCTCTACCTCAATCAGCCCCAGCATTTT | CASSLYLNQPQHF
. | . | TRBJ1-2 | TRBV10-3 | TGTGCCATCAGTGAGTCGGTCGGGTCAGGGGCCTACTATGGCTACACCTTC | CAISESVGSGAYYGYTF
TRBD2 | . | TRBJ2-3 | TRBV27 | TGTGCCAGCACCGAGCGGGGGGAATTATCCACAGATACGCAGTATTTT | CASTERGELSTDTQYF
TRBD1 | . | TRBJ2-7 | TRBV5-1 | TGCGCCAGCAGCCCGACAGGGGTATTAATCTACGAGCAGTACTTC | CASSPTGVLIYEQYF
TRBD2 | . | TRBJ2-5 | TRBV11-2 | TGTGCCAGCAGCTCGTTAGCGGGAGGGCCGGAGACCCAGTACTTC | CASSSLAGGPETQYF
. | . | TRBJ2-3 | TRBV4-2 | TGTGCCAGCAGCCAAGCGGGCACAGATACGCAGTATTTT | CASSQAGTDTQYF
. | . | TRBJ1-2 | TRBV7-8 | TGTGCCAGCAGCTTAGGGCCTAGGCCCGTAGGGAGTGGCTACACCTTC | CASSLGPRPVGSGYTF
. | . | TRBJ2-1 | TRBV11-3 | TGTGCCAGCAGCTTAGATCGTGGGACATACAATGAGCAGTTCTTC | CASSLDRGTYNEQFF
TRBD2 | . | TRBJ2-2 | TRBV19 | TGTGCCAGTAGTATAGATCCCCTAGCGGTTTCAAGGGAGCTGTTTTTT | CASSIDPLAVSRELFF